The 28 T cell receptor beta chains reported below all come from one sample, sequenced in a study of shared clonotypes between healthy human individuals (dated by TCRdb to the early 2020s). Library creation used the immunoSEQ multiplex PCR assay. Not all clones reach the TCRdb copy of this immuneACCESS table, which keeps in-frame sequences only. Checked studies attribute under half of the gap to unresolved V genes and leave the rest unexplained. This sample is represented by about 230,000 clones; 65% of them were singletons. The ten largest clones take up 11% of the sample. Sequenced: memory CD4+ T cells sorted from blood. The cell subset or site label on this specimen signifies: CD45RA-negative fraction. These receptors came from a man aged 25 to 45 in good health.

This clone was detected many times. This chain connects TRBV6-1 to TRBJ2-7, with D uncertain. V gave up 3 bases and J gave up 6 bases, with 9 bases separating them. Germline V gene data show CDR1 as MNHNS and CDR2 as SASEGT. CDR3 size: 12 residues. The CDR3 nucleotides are TGTGCCAGCAGTGACGGCTCCGTCGAGCAGTACTTC. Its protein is CASSDGSVEQYF.

Written as DNA, the CDR3 is TGTGCCACTGTCGGGACGCCACATGAAAAACTGTTTTTT. Amino acids: CATVGTPHEKLFF. The chain is built from TRBV10-3 and TRBJ1-4; D possibly corresponds to TRBD1 (5 bases). The germline V gene encodes CDR1 ENHRY and CDR2 SYGVKD. The CDR3 runs 13 residues. V lost 10 bases, J lost 6 bases, and 15 bases lay in between.

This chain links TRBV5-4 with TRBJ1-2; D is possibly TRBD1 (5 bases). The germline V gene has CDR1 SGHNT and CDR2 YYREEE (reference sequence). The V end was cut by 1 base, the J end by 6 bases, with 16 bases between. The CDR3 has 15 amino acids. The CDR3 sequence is CASSLRVGDGDGYTF. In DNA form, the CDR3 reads TGTGCCAGCAGCTTGCGGGTGGGGGACGGAGATGGCTACACCTTC.

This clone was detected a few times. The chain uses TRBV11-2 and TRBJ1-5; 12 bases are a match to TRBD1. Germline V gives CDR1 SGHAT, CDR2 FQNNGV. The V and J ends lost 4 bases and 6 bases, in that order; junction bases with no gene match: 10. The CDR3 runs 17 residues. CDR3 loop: CASSSRKVGQGAQPQHF. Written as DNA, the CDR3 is TGTGCCAGCAGCTCACGTAAAGTGGGACAGGGGGCTCAGCCCCAGCATTTT.

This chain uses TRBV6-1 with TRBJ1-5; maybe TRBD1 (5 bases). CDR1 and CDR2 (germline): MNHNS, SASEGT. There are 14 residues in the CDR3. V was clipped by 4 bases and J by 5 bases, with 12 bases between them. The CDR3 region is CASSGFRQYQPQHF. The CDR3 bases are TGTGCCAGCAGTGGATTCCGACAGTATCAGCCCCAGCATTTT.

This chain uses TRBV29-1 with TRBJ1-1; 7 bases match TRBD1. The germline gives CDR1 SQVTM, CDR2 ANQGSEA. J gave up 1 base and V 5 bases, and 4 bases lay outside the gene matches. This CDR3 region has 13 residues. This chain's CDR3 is CSVQQGWNTEAFF. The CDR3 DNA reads TGCAGCGTTCAACAGGGGTGGAACACTGAAGCTTTCTTT.

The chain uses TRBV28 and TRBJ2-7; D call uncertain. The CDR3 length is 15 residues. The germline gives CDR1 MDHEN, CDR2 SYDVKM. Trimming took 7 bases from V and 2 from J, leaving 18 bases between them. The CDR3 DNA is TGTGCCAGCATTGGTACCACACCGACGCCCTACGAGCAGTACTTC. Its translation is CASIGTTPTPYEQYF.

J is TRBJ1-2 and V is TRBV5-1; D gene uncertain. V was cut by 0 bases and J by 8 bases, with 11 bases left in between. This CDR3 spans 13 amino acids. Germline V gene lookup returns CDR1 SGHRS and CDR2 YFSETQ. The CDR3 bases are TGCGCCAGCAGCTTGGTGCCAGGTCAGGGCTACACCTTC. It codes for CASSLVPGQGYTF.

The CDR3 region has the DNA TGTGCCTGGAGTGGCTTTTTGGGAACGGCTACGCAGTATTTT. This sequence encodes CAWSGFLGTATQYF. The chain is built from TRBV30 and TRBJ2-3; no clear D. The CDR3 length is 14 residues. The germline V gene has CDR1 GTSNPN and CDR2 SVGIG (reference sequence). V shed 1 base and J shed 8 bases, with 16 bases lying between them.

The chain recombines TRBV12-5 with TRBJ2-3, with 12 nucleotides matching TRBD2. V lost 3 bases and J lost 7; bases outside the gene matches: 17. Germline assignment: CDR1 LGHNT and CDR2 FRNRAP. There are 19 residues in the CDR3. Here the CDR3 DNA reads TGTGCTAGTGGTTTCCATTCTAGCGGGAGGGCCCCCAGCGGATATACGCAGTATTTT. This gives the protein CASGFHSSGRAPSGYTQYF. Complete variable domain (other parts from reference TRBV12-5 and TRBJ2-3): DARVTQTPRHKVTEMGQEVTMRCQPILGHNTVFWYRQTMMQGLELLAYFRNRAPLDDSGMPKDRFSAEMPDATLATLKIQPSEPRDSAVYFCASGFHSSGRAPSGYTQYFGPGTRLTVL.

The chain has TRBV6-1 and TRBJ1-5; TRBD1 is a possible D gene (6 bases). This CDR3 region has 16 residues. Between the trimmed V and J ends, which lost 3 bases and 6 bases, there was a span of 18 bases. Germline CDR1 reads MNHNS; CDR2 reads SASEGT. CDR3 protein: CASSDDRRGGGQPQHF. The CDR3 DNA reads TGTGCCAGCAGTGACGATCGAAGGGGAGGGGGTCAGCCCCAGCATTTT.

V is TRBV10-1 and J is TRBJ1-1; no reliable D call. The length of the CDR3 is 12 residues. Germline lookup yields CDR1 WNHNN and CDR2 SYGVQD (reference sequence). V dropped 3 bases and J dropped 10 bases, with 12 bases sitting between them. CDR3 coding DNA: TGCGCCAGCAGTGACCCCGGGGTAGGAGCTTTCTTT. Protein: CASSDPGVGAFF.

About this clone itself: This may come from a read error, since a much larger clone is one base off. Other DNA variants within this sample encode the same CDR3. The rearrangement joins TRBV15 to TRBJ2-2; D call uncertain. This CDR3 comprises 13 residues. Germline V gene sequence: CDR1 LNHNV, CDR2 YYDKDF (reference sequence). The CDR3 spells CATSRDMGGELFF. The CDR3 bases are TGTGCTACCAGCAGAGATATGGGCGGGGAGCTGTTTTTT. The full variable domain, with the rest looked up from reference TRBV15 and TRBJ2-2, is DAMVIQNPRYQVTQFGKPVTLSCSQTLNHNVMYWYQQKSSQAPKLLFHYYDKDFNNEADTPDNFQSRRPNTSFCFLDIRSPGLGDTAMYLCATSRDMGGELFFGEGSRLTVL.

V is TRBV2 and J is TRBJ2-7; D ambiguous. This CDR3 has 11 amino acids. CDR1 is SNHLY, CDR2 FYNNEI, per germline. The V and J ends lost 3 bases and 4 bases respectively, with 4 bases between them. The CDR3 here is CASSDWYEQYF. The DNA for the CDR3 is TGTGCCAGCAGTGACTGGTACGAGCAGTACTTC.

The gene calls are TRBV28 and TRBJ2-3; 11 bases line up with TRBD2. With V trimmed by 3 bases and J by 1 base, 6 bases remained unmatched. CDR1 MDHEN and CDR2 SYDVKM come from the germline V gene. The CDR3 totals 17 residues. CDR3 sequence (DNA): TGTGCCAGCAGTTTTCTCGGGACTAGCGGTGGCACAGATACGCAGTATTTT. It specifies CASSFLGTSGGTDTQYF.

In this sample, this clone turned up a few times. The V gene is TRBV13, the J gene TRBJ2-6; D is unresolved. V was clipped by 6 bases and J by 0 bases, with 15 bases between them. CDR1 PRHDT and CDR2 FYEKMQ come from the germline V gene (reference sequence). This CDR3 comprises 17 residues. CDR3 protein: CASSSRGLTSGANVLTF. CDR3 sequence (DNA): TGTGCCAGCAGTTCCCGAGGCTTAACCTCTGGGGCCAACGTCCTGACTTTC. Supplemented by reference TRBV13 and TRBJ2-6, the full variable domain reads AAGVIQSPRHLIKEKRETATLKCYPIPRHDTVYWYQQGPGQDPQFLISFYEKMQSDKGSIPDRFSAQQFSDYHSELNMSSLELGDSALYFCASSSRGLTSGANVLTFGAGSRLTVL.

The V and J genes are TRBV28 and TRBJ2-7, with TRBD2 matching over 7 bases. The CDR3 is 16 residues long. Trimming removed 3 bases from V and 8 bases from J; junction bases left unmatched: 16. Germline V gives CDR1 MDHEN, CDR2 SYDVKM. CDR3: CASSFAGSGGRGQQYF. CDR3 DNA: TGTGCCAGCAGTTTCGCGGGGTCAGGTGGGAGGGGTCAGCAGTACTTC. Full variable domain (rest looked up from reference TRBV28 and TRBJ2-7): DVKVTQSSRYLVKRTGEKVFLECVQDMDHENMFWYRQDPGLGLRLIYFSYDVKMKEKGDIPEGYSVSREKKERFSLILESASTNQTSMYLCASSFAGSGGRGQQYFGPGTRLTVT.

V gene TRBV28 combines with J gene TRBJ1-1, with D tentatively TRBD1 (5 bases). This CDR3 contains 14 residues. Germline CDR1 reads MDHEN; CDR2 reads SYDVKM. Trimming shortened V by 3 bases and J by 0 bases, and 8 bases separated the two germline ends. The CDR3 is CASSLYRLNTEAFF. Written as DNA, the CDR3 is TGTGCCAGCAGTTTGTACAGGCTGAACACTGAAGCTTTCTTT. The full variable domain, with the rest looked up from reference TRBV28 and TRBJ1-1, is DVKVTQSSRYLVKRTGEKVFLECVQDMDHENMFWYRQDPGLGLRLIYFSYDVKMKEKGDIPEGYSVSREKKERFSLILESASTNQTSMYLCASSLYRLNTEAFFGQGTRLTVV.

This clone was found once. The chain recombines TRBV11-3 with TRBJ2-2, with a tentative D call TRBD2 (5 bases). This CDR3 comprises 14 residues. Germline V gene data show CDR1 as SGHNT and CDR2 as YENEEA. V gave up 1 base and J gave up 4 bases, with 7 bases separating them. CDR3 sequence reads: CASSLGGSTGELFF. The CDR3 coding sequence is TGTGCCAGCAGCTTAGGAGGGAGCACCGGGGAGCTGTTTTTT.

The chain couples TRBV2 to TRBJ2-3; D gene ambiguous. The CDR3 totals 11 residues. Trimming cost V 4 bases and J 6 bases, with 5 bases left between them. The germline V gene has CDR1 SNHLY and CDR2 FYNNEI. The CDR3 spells CASSVGDTQYF. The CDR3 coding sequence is TGTGCCAGCAGTGTAGGGGATACGCAGTATTTT.

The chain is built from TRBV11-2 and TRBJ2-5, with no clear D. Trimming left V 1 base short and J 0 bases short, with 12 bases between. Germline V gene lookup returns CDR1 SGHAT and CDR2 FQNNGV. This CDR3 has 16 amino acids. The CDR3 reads CASSLGSGGHQETQYF. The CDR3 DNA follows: TGTGCCAGCAGCTTAGGGTCGGGCGGCCACCAAGAGACCCAGTACTTC.

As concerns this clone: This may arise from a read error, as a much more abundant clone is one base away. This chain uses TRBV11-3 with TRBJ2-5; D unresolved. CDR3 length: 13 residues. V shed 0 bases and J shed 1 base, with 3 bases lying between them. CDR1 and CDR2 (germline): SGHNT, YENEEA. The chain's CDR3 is CASSLDFQETQYF. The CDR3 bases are TGTGCCAGCAGCTTAGACTTCCAAGAGACCCAGTACTTC.

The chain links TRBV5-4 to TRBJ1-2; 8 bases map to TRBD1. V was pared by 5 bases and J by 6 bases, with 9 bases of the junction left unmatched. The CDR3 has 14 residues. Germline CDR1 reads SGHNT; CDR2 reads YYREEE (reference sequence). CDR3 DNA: TGTGCCAGCAGGCCTCACGGGACAGGAGATGGCTACACCTTC. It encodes CASRPHGTGDGYTF.

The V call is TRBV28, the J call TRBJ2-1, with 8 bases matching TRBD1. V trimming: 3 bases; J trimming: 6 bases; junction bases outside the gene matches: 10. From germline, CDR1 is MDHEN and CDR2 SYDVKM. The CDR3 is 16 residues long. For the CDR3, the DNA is TGTGCCAGCAGTTTGAGTCAGGGGGCTCGGATCAATGAGCAGTTCTTC. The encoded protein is CASSLSQGARINEQFF.

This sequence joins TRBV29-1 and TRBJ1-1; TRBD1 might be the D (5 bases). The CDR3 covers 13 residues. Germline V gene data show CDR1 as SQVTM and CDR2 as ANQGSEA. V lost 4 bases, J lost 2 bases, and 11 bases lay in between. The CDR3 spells CSVALQGNTEAFF. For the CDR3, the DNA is TGCAGCGTTGCCCTTCAGGGAAACACTGAAGCTTTCTTT. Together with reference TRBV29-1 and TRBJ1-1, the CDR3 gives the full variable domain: SAVISQKPSRDICQRGTSLTIQCQVDSQVTMMFWYRQQPGQSLTLIATANQGSEATYESGFVIDKFPISRPNLTFSTLTVSNMSPEDSSIYLCSVALQGNTEAFFGQGTRLTVV.

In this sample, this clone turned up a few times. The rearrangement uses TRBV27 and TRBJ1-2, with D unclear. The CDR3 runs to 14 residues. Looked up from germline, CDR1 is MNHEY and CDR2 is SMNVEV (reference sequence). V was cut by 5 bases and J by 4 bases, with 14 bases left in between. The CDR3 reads CASSRLAEAYGYTF. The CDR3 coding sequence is TGTGCCAGCAGTAGATTAGCCGAGGCCTATGGCTACACCTTC.

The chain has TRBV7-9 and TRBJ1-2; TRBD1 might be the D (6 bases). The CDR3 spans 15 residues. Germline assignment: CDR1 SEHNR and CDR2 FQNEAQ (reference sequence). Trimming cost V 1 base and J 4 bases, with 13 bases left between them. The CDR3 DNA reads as TGTGCCAGCAGCTTAGATCGGACAGCAAGCTATGGCTACACCTTC. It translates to CASSLDRTASYGYTF.

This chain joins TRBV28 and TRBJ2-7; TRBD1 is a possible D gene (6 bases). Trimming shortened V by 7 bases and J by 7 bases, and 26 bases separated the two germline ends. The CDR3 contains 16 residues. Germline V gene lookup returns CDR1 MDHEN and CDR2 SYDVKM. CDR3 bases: TGTGCCAGCACCTATACAGGTGTCCAGGGGTTGAATGAGCAGTACTTC. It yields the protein CASTYTGVQGLNEQYF.